Shown below are 10 T cell receptor beta chains from a single sample sequenced in a study of breast tumors, draining lymph nodes, adjacent tissues. The lymph nodes were axillary draining lymph nodes from breast cancer patients. TCRdb reanalysed the multiplex PCR reads using MiXCR and keeps one entry per CDR3 protein. Here the sample spans a few hundred thousand distinct CDR3 sequences, under 40% being singletons. Sequencing was done on a sample of axillary lymph node tissue. These receptors came from a female donor with breast cancer. Some clones in this sample may be carry-over from other donors' samples.

The CDR3 bases are TGTGCCAGCAGCGTAGAGGGGCTAGCGGGAGGTCTAGATACGCAGTATTTT. Translated, it gives CASSVEGLAGGLDTQYF. This chain connects TRBV9 to TRBJ2-3; TRBD2 aligns across 11 bases. Per the germline V gene, CDR1 is SGDLS and CDR2 is YYNGEE. The V gene end was trimmed by 0 bases and the J gene end by 5 bases; junction bases not matched to a gene: 8. The CDR3 runs 17 residues.

The chain carries TRBV14 and TRBJ1-1; D remains unclear. V lost 7 bases to trimming and J lost 0 bases, with 9 bases between them. CDR3 length: 13 amino acids. Germline lookup yields CDR1 SGHDN and CDR2 FVKESK. The CDR3 sequence: CASTEGLNTEAFF. The CDR3 DNA reads TGTGCCAGCACCGAGGGCTTGAACACTGAAGCTTTCTTT.

The chain carries TRBV29-1 and TRBJ2-4, with D uncertain. The ends were cut back, 4 bases at V and 2 bases at J, with 9 bases in the middle. Germline values: CDR1 SQVTM, CDR2 ANQGSEA. The CDR3 covers 13 residues. CDR3 protein: CSVASVTKNIQYF. Here the CDR3 DNA reads TGCAGCGTTGCTTCAGTTACCAAAAACATTCAGTACTTC.

The V gene is TRBV7-8, the J gene TRBJ2-7, with 10 bases identical to TRBD2. The CDR3 has 16 amino acids. The V gene end was trimmed by 6 bases and the J gene end by 4 bases; junction bases not matched to a gene: 12. Germline V CDR1 and CDR2: SGHVS, FQNEAQ. The CDR3 bases are TGTGCCAGCAGATTCCTAGCGGGAGCCGGGTCGTACGAGCAGTACTTC. As protein: CASRFLAGAGSYEQYF.

This clonotype was observed many times. This chain connects TRBV12-3 or TRBV12-4 to TRBJ2-5; no reliable D call. This CDR3 is built from 13 residues. Trimming took off 1 base at V and 2 bases at J, with 5 bases between the two ends. The CDR3, as DNA: TGTGCCAGCAGTTTAGAAGTTCAAGAGACCCAGTACTTC. Protein sequence: CASSLEVQETQYF.

This clonotype was counted at least ten times. This chain joins TRBV6-1 and TRBJ1-6; weak D call: TRBD1 (5 bases). The germline V gene encodes CDR1 MNHNS and CDR2 SASEGT. The CDR3 extends over 14 amino acids. V lost 6 bases and J 10 bases, leaving 16 bases between the germline ends. The CDR3 bases are TGTGCCAGCAGGCCGTCCGGGGGAGGATCACCCCTCCACTTT. Translation: CASRPSGGGSPLHF.

This clonotype has ten or more counts. This chain links TRBV6-6 with TRBJ1-5; the match to TRBD1 covers 10 bases. J lost 4 bases, V lost 3 bases, and 3 bases had no gene match. This CDR3 contains 15 residues. From germline, CDR1 is MNHNY and CDR2 SVGAGI (reference sequence). CDR3 amino acids: CASSYGTGENQPQHF. CDR3 nucleotides: TGTGCCAGCAGTTATGGGACAGGGGAAAATCAGCCCCAGCATTTT.

The chain uses TRBV3-1 and TRBJ2-5; D uncertain. The germline V and J ends were trimmed by 3 bases and 4 bases, with 18 bases remaining between them. This CDR3 has 16 residues. Germline CDR1 reads LGHDT; CDR2 reads YNNKEL (reference sequence). CDR3 sequence (DNA): TGTGCCAGCAGCCATTTCGCGGCAATTGCGGTAGAGACCCAGTACTTC. Its translation is CASSHFAAIAVETQYF.

This clonotype has at least ten counts. The chain is built from TRBV29-1 and TRBJ2-1; D not resolved. The CDR3 totals 11 residues. Trimming shortened V by 4 bases and J by 10 bases, and 11 bases separated the two germline ends. The V gene's germline CDR1 is SQVTM and CDR2 ANQGSEA. The CDR3 spells CSVAVPVEQFF. CDR3 DNA: TGCAGCGTTGCCGTTCCCGTCGAGCAGTTCTTC.

This clonotype was recorded at least ten times. J is TRBJ2-7 and V is TRBV29-1, with TRBD1 matching over 7 bases. Germline CDR1 and CDR2: SQVTM and ANQGSEA. The CDR3 extends over 12 amino acids. V was pared by 8 bases and J by 0 bases, with 4 bases of the junction left unmatched. This CDR3 reads CSITGVSYEQYF. DNA for the CDR3: TGCAGCATTACAGGGGTCTCCTACGAGCAGTACTTC.